The 14 T cell receptor beta chains below were found in one sample sequenced in a study of blood T cell repertoires in COVID-19. Only in-frame clones appear in the TCRdb table, and some are missing; sequencing was by immunoSEQ multiplex PCR. The repertoire consists of about 140,000 clones, with over 75% occurring once and the leading ten covering around 3%. The specimen was peripheral blood. These receptors all come from a man aged 50 to 59 with acute or convalescent COVID-19.

J is TRBJ2-2 and V is TRBV6-4, with TRBD2 matching over 9 bases. Germline lookup yields CDR1 MRHNA and CDR2 SNTAGT. This CDR3 region has 14 residues. After removal of 8 bases from V and 3 bases from J, the junction contained 4 bases not matched to a gene. This CDR3 reads CASARLADTGELFF. The DNA for the CDR3 is TGTGCCAGCGCCAGACTAGCGGACACCGGGGAGCTGTTTTTT.

The chain carries TRBV6-2 or TRBV6-3 and TRBJ2-5; 9 bases map to TRBD1. Germline CDR1 is MNHEY and CDR2 is SVGEGT. The CDR3 has 15 residues. The trim removed 5 bases at V and 3 bases at J, leaving 7 bases unmatched. The CDR3 sequence: CASSPVGTGKETQYF. In nucleotides, the CDR3 is TGTGCCAGCAGTCCCGTAGGGACAGGGAAAGAGACCCAGTACTTC.

CDR3 nucleotide sequence: TGTGCCAGCAGTTACCAACCCGTCGGCTATAATTCACCCCTCCACTTT. It encodes CASSYQPVGYNSPLHF. The chain links TRBV6-5 to TRBJ1-6; D call uncertain. V was trimmed by 2 bases and J by 3 bases, leaving 11 bases between them. The CDR3 is made up of 16 amino acids. Germline V gene lookup returns CDR1 MNHEY and CDR2 SVGAGI.

The V gene is TRBV7-9, the J gene TRBJ2-7; TRBD1 matches at 7 bases. J was trimmed by 0 bases and V by 0 bases; bases with no gene match: 8. CDR3 length equals 17 residues. CDR1 SEHNR and CDR2 FQNEAQ come from the germline V gene (reference sequence). CDR3 nucleotide sequence: TGTGCCAGCAGCTTAGCGCGAACAGGGGCTTACTCCTACGAGCAGTACTTC. Translated, it gives CASSLARTGAYSYEQYF. Looking up the rest from reference TRBV7-9 and TRBJ2-7 gives the full variable domain: DTGVSQNPRHKITKRGQNVTFRCDPISEHNRLYWYRQTLGQGPEFLTYFQNEAQLEKSRLLSDRFSAERPKGSFSTLEIQRTEQGDSAMYLCASSLARTGAYSYEQYFGPGTRLTVT.

The chain uses TRBV3-1 (or the pseudogene TRBV3-2) and TRBJ1-5, with D possibly TRBD1 on 5 matching bases. Per the germline V gene, CDR1 is LGHDT and CDR2 is YNNKEL (reference sequence). V was trimmed by 0 bases and J by 6 bases, leaving 12 bases between them. This CDR3 spans 15 amino acids. The CDR3 region has the DNA TGTGCCAGCAGCCAAGATTATGGGGGGGGTCAGCCCCAGCATTTT. This gives the protein CASSQDYGGGQPQHF.

V gene TRBV5-6 combines with J gene TRBJ2-7, with D maybe TRBD1 (5 bases). With 2 bases removed from V and 6 bases from J, the gap between germline ends came to 12 bases. The CDR3 has 13 amino acids. The germline gives CDR1 SGHDT, CDR2 YYEEEE. CDR3: CASSLTQGIEQYF. Written as DNA, the CDR3 is TGTGCCAGCAGCTTAACTCAGGGAATCGAGCAGTACTTC.

The chain combines TRBV4-2 with TRBJ1-5; 7 bases fit TRBD1. Unmatched junction bases numbered 6, after V lost 4 bases and J lost 6 bases. This CDR3 region has 14 residues. CDR1 LGHNA and CDR2 YNFKEQ come from the germline V gene. The CDR3 nucleotides read TGTGCCAGCAGCCTCGGACAGGAGGGTCAGCCCCAGCATTTT. This encodes CASSLGQEGQPQHF.

The chain employs TRBV5-1 and TRBJ2-1, with 10 bases aligning to TRBD2. Germline loops: CDR1 SGHRS, CDR2 YFSETQ. The CDR3 consists of 14 residues. V dropped 1 base and J dropped 7; count of bases not matched to a gene: 2. The CDR3 region is CASSLTSGANEQFF. The CDR3 DNA sequence: TGCGCCAGCAGCTTGACTAGCGGGGCTAATGAGCAGTTCTTC.

The V and J genes are TRBV5-1 and TRBJ2-1, with D perhaps TRBD1 (5 bases). Germline CDR1 SGHRS, CDR2 YFSETQ. The CDR3 runs 17 residues. V was shortened by 2 bases and J by 8 bases, with 23 bases between the two germline ends. CDR3 loop: CASSFLVADSAGHEQFF. In DNA form, the CDR3 reads TGCGCCAGCAGCTTCCTGGTGGCCGACAGCGCAGGCCATGAGCAGTTCTTC.

This clone was observed a single time. The CDR3 spells CASSQGPAGDGYTF. DNA for the CDR3: TGTGCCAGCAGCCAAGGACCTGCGGGGGATGGCTACACCTTC. The chain employs TRBV3-1 (or the pseudogene TRBV3-2) and TRBJ1-2; perhaps TRBD1 as D (5 bases). The V gene's germline CDR1 is LGHDT and CDR2 YNNKEL (reference sequence). This CDR3 is built from 14 residues. Trimming left V 1 base short and J 6 bases short, with 12 bases between.

Notes on this clone: Other DNA sequences of this sample code for an identical CDR3. V is TRBV5-1 and J is TRBJ1-1, with 7 positions matching TRBD1. V lost 0 bases, J lost 5 bases, and 4 bases stayed unmatched. CDR3 length: 14 amino acids. CDR1 and CDR2 (germline): SGHRS, YFSETQ. CDR3 DNA sequence: TGCGCCAGCAGCTTGGATCCAGGGGGAACTGAAGCTTTCTTT. Translation gives CASSLDPGGTEAFF. Together with reference TRBV5-1 and TRBJ1-1, the CDR3 gives the full variable domain: KAGVTQTPRYLIKTRGQQVTLSCSPISGHRSVSWYQQTPGQGLQFLFEYFSETQRNKGNFPGRFSGRQFSNSRSEMNVSTLELGDSALYLCASSLDPGGTEAFFGQGTRLTVV.

This clone occurred once. The chain employs TRBV5-4 and TRBJ2-7; the match to TRBD1 covers 8 bases. V lost 3 bases, J lost 1 base, and 6 bases stayed unmatched. The CDR3 runs to 15 residues. CDR1 is SGHNT, CDR2 YYREEE, per germline (reference sequence). The CDR3 DNA sequence: TGTGCCAGCAGCTGGGGGACAGGCGGTTCCTACGAGCAGTACTTC. This codes for CASSWGTGGSYEQYF.

The rearrangement uses TRBV4-1 and TRBJ2-1, with 10 positions matching TRBD2. The CDR3 contains 18 residues. Germline V CDR1 and CDR2: MGHRA, YSYEKL. J was trimmed by 3 bases and V by 4 bases; bases with no gene match: 12. CDR3 sequence: CASSPPPNLAGDYNEQFF. In DNA form, the CDR3 reads TGCGCCAGCAGCCCACCCCCTAACCTAGCGGGAGACTACAATGAGCAGTTCTTC.

The V call is TRBV7-8, the J call TRBJ2-2; possible D gene TRBD1, 6 bases. Trimming pared 2 bases from V and 2 bases from J, leaving 12 bases between. In germline, CDR1 is SGHVS, CDR2 FQNEAQ. This CDR3 has 16 amino acids. The CDR3 here is CASSLRGHPNTGELFF. The CDR3 bases are TGTGCCAGCAGCTTAAGGGGACATCCTAACACCGGGGAGCTGTTTTTT.